These T cell receptor beta chains were read from a single sample in a study of CD8+ T cells in alopecia areata. Assay used: immunoSEQ multiplex PCR; TCRdb lists only in-frame clones, some missing. Among about 210,000 clones listed, about 50% were seen once. The sequencing used CD4+ T cells sorted from blood, collected at week 4, from a patient treated with tofacitinib. The receptors originated from a human donor with alopecia areata. CDR3s include the opening cysteine and the closing phenylalanine or tryptophan.

v_call cdr3_aa
TRBV7-2 CATQGKAKNIQYF
TRBV4-3 CASSQGFRETHQPQHF
TRBV4-1 CASSQAYSGANYGYTF
TRBV7-3 CASSLERSGELFF
TRBV6-1 CASGSYPTGDTEAFF
TRBV5-1 CASSFSAQETQYF
TRBV12-5 CASGLIVSPNTEAFF
TRBV5-6 CASSLGVLGYTF
TRBV29-1 CSVEEDRVNEQFF
TRBV29-1 CSSYRAPYGYTF
TRBV30 CAWRFPYGYTF
TRBV29-1 CSSSEGLRLEAFF
TRBV30 CAWSKALRAEQYF
TRBV10-3 CATQPRGSGLYEQYF
TRBV30 CAGSGGANTQYF
TRBV5-1 CASGIRDTQYF
TRBV15 CATSRDRLNTEAFF
TRBV5-1 CASSTGIWEEAFF
TRBV5-1 CASPGGAGANVLTF
TRBV6-5 CASSYSTGWDGYTF
TRBV9 CASSVGPTTTDTQYF
TRBV30 CAWRLTSGTQYF
TRBV27 CASSPTGPNVGEQYF
TRBV30 CAWSPPNGRDGKLFF
TRBV29-1 CSVRGGAYEQFF
TRBV2 CASRGTGNEKLFF
TRBV5-1 CASSPDGMIHYEQYF
TRBV7-2 CASSPPLDF
TRBV10-3 CAISEEGLLTEAFF
TRBV5-1 CASSLTGSPKGGYTF
TRBV5-1 CASSPGTVPVYEQYF
TRBV4-3 CASSQGTRGGLRNEQFF
TRBV2 CASTGLQTDTQYF
TRBV6-1 CASSDSPRYSNQPQHF
TRBV10-3 CAISEYRVGTEAFF
TRBV7-9 CASRQMELGLYF
TRBV2 CASSDGRDYGYTF
TRBV9 CASSPRQFGEQFF
TRBV6-1 CASSESGTGGQKLFF
TRBV6-6 CASSYSTGFGIQYF
TRBV2 CASRKMGTQYF
TRBV5-1 CASSPSERSTQYF
TRBV4-3 CASSQDLKTGNYGYTF
TRBV29-1 CSVERGLGTEAFF
TRBV28 CASSPHGTAYGYTF
TRBV30 CAWSPSTDTQYF
TRBV7-9 CASSPSRGILTEGGEKLFF
TRBV5-1 CASSLDGGHTDTQYF
TRBV7-9 CASSLSAGGLNEQFF
TRBV4-3 CASSQVLQANIQYF
TRBV5-6 CASSNRQITYNSPLHF
TRBV4-3 CASSQDQGGANTEAFF
TRBV4-3 CASSQDWASALNIQYF
TRBV6-6 CASTKPTGGQPQHF
TRBV6-6 CASRPRTGESEQYF
TRBV29-1 CSVVPPSTEAFF
TRBV29-1 CSADGTGTNYGYTF
TRBV15 CATSRDQGETQYF
TRBV5-1 CASNLGPGGNEQFF
TRBV30 CAWSTGGRETQYF